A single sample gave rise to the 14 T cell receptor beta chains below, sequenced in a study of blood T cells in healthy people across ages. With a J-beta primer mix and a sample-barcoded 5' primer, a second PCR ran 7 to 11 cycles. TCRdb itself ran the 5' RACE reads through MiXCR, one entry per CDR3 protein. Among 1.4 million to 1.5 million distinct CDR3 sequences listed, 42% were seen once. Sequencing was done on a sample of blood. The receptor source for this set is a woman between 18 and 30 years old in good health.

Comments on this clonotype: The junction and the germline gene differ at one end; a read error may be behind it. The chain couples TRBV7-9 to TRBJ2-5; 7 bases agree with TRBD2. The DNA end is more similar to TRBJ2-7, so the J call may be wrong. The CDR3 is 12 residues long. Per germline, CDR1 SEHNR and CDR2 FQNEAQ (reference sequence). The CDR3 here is CANSPLAREQYF. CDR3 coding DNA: TGTGCCAACAGCCCACTAGCGCGCGAGCAGTACTTC.

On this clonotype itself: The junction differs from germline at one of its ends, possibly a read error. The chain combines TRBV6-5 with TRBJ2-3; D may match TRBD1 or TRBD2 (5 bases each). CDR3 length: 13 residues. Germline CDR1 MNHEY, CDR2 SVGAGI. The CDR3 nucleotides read TGTGCCAGCAGTTACGGGGTGGGGGATACGCGGTATTTT. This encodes CASSYGVGDTRYF.

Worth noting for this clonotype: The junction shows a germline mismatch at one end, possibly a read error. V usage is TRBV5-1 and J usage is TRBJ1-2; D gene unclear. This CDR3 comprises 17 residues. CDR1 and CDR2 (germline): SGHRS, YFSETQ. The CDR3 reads CASSLSPLGAGNYDYTF. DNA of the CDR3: TGCGCCAGCAGCTTGTCCCCGCTTGGTGCAGGAAACTATGACTACACCTTC.

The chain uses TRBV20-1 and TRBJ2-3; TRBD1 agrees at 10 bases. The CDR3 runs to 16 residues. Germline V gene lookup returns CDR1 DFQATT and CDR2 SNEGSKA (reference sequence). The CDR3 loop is CRPDPGQGRRTDTQYF. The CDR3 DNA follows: TGCAGGCCGGATCCGGGACAGGGGCGTCGCACAGATACGCAGTATTTT.

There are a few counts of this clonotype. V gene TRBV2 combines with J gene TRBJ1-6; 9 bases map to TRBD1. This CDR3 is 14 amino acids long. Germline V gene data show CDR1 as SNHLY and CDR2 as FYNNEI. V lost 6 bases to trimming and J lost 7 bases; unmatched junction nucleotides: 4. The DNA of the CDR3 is TGTGCCAGCAGGGGGACAGGGCCAAATTCACCCCTCCACTTT. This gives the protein CASRGTGPNSPLHF. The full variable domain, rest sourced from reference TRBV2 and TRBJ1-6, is EPEVTQTPSHQVTQMGQEVILRCVPISNHLYFYWYRQILGQKVEFLVSFYNNEISEKSEIFDDQFSVERPDGSNFTLKIRSTKLEDSAMYFCASRGTGPNSPLHFGNGTRLTVT.

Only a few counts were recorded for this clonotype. The CDR3 DNA reads TGTGCCAGCAGGGTGGACGGGTACGAGCAGTACTTC. Amino acids: CASRVDGYEQYF. This chain uses TRBV2 with TRBJ2-7; no reliable D call. The CDR3 is made up of 12 amino acids. Germline V gene data show CDR1 as SNHLY and CDR2 as FYNNEI. The ends were cut back, 6 bases at V and 4 bases at J, with 10 bases in the middle.

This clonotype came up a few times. The CDR3 loop is CSVERESGQGVRETQYF. The CDR3 DNA follows: TGCAGCGTTGAAAGGGAGTCGGGACAGGGGGTCCGAGAGACCCAGTACTTC. The rearrangement links TRBV29-1 to TRBJ2-5; TRBD1 aligns across 11 bases. V shed 2 bases and J 4 bases; nucleotides not matched to a gene: 12. Germline lookup yields CDR1 SQVTM and CDR2 ANQGSEA. The CDR3 is made up of 17 amino acids.

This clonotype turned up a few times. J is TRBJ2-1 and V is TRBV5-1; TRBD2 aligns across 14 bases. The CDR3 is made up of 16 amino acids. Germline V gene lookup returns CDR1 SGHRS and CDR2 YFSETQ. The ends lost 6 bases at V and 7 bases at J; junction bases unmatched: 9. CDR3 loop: CASIPGGTSGSNEQFF. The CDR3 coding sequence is TGCGCCAGCATCCCGGGGGGGACTAGCGGGAGTAATGAGCAGTTCTTC.

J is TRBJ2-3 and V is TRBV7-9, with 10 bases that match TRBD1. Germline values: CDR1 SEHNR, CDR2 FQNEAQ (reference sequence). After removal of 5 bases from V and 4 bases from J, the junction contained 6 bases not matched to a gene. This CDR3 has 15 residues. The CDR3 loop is CASSMGQGIADTQYF. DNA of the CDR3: TGTGCCAGCAGCATGGGACAGGGGATAGCAGATACGCAGTATTTT.

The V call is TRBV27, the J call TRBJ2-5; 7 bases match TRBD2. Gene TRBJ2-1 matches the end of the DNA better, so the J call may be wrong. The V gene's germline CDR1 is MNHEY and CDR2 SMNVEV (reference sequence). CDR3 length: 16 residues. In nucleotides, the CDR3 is TGTGCCACCAAAATTAGTCATCTAGCGGCTGAAGAGACCCAGTTCTTC. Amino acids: CATKISHLAAEETQFF.

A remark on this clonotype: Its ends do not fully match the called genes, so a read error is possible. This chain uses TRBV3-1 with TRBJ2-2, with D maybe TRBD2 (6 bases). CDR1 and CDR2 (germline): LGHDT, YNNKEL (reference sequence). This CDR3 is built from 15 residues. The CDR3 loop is CASTQAGTNTGELFF. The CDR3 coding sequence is TGTGCCAGCACCCAAGCGGGTACGAACACCGGGGAGCTGTTTTTT. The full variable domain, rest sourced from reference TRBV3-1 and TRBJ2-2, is DTAVSQTPKYLVTQMGNDKSIKCEQNLGHDTMYWYKQDSKKFLKIMFSYNNKELIINETVPNRFSPKSPDKAHLNLHINSLELGDSAVYFCASTQAGTNTGELFFGEGSRLTVL.

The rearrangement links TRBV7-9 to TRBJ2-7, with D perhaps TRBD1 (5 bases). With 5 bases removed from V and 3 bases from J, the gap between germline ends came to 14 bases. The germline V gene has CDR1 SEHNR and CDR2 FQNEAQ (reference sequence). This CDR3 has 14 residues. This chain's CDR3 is CASSSLGANYEQYF. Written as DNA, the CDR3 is TGTGCCAGCAGCAGTCTTGGGGCAAACTACGAGCAGTACTTC.

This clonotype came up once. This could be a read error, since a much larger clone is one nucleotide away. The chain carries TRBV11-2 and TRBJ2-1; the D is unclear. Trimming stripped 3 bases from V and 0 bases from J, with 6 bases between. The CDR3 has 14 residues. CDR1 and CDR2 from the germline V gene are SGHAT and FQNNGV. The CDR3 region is CASSFDPSYNEQFF. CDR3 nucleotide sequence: TGTGCCAGCAGCTTCGACCCCTCCTACAATGAGCAGTTCTTC.

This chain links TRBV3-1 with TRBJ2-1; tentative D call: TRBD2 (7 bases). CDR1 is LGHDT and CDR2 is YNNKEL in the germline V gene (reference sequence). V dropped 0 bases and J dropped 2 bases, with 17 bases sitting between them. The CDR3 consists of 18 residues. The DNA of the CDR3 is TGTGCCAGCAGCCAAGATATCCGAGGGGGGGCTCCCTACAATGAGCAGTTCTTC. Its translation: CASSQDIRGGAPYNEQFF.